What follows are 7 T cell receptor beta chains derived from one specimen sequenced in a study of T-cell reconstitution after alpha-beta-depleted transplantation in children. Unique molecular identifiers tagged the TCRbeta library. TCRdb re-analysed the PCR reads in MiXCR, keeping a single row per CDR3 protein. The sample carries approximately 250,000 distinct CDR3 sequences, roughly a tenth recorded once. The specimen was PBMCs from the stem cell graft donor, collected from the stem cell graft. These receptors were taken from a human donor who donated a stem cell graft to a child with SCID.

This clonotype was recorded at least ten times. The chain has TRBV12-3 or TRBV12-4 and TRBJ2-5; no firm D call. V dropped 6 bases and J dropped 5 bases, with 7 bases sitting between them. The CDR3 totals 11 residues. This CDR3 reads CASSFSETQYF. CDR3 bases: TGTGCCAGCAGCTTCTCGGAGACCCAGTACTTC.

The table lists this clonotype with many counts. This chain links TRBV5-1 with TRBJ2-5, with D perhaps matching TRBD2 (6 bases). The length of the CDR3 is 16 residues. In germline, CDR1 is SGHRS, CDR2 YFSETQ. V lost 0 bases, J lost 5 bases, and 17 bases lay in between. The CDR3 nucleotides are TGCGCCAGCAGCTTGGGACACCACCAAGGAGGGGAGACCCAGTACTTC. It encodes CASSLGHHQGGETQYF.

This clonotype was recorded at least ten times. The chain employs TRBV20-1 and TRBJ1-3; D perhaps matches TRBD1 (5 bases). V lost 1 base to trimming and J lost 1 base, with 14 bases between them. CDR1 is DFQATT and CDR2 is SNEGSKA in the germline V gene (reference sequence). CDR3 length: 16 amino acids. The CDR3 DNA reads TGCAGTGCTAGAGGGGGCAGGGATGCGTCTGGAAACACCATATATTTT. Its translation is CSARGGRDASGNTIYF.

This clonotype occurred many times. J is TRBJ1-2 and V is TRBV5-1; TRBD1 aligns across 9 bases. CDR1 and CDR2 (germline): SGHRS, YFSETQ. The CDR3 runs to 14 residues. The trim removed 5 bases at V and 6 bases at J, leaving 8 bases unmatched. CDR3 sequence (DNA): TGCGCCAGCAGTTCGAACAGGGGGCAGGATGGCTACACCTTC. Residues: CASSSNRGQDGYTF.

In its sample, this clonotype was seen many times. The chain recombines TRBV4-2 with TRBJ1-1, with 7 bases identical to TRBD1. Germline values: CDR1 LGHNA, CDR2 YNFKEQ. There are 14 residues in the CDR3. With V trimmed by 5 bases and J by 2 bases, 5 bases remained unmatched. This CDR3 is CASSTGTANTEAFF. As DNA, the CDR3 is TGTGCCAGCAGCACCGGGACAGCAAACACTGAAGCTTTCTTT.

This clonotype came up many times. Written as DNA, the CDR3 is TGTGCCAGTAGTTTTGTAATCTTCGGTGAAGCTTTCTTT. It is translated as CASSFVIFGEAFF. This sequence joins TRBV19 and TRBJ1-1; no reliable D call. CDR1 and CDR2 from the germline V gene are LNHDA and SQIVND (reference sequence). The V end lost 5 bases, the J end lost 7 bases, and 14 bases lay between the germline ends. The CDR3 consists of 13 residues.

This clonotype was recorded many times. The rearrangement links TRBV2 to TRBJ2-1; TRBD2 agrees at 11 bases. The length of the CDR3 is 15 residues. The J segment lost 7 bases and the V segment lost 6 bases, leaving 8 bases of the junction unmatched. Germline CDR1 reads SNHLY; CDR2 reads FYNNEI. CDR3 sequence: CASRELAGVVNEQFF. The CDR3 nucleotides read TGTGCCAGCAGGGAACTAGCGGGGGTGGTGAATGAGCAGTTCTTC. Full variable domain (outside the CDR3, taken from reference TRBV2 and TRBJ2-1): EPEVTQTPSHQVTQMGQEVILRCVPISNHLYFYWYRQILGQKVEFLVSFYNNEISEKSEIFDDQFSVERPDGSNFTLKIRSTKLEDSAMYFCASRELAGVVNEQFFGPGTRLTVL.